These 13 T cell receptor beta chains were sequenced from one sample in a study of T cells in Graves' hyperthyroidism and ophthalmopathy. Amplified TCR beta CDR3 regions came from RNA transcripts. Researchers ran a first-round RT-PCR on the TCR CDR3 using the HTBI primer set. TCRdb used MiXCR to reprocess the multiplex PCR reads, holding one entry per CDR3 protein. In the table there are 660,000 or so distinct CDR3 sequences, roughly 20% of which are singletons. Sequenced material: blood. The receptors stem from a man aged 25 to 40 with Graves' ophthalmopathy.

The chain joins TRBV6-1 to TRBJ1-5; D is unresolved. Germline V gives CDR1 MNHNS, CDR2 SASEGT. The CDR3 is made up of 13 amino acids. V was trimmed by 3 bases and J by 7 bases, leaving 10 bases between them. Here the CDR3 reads CASSEGLRQPQHF. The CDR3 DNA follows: TGTGCCAGCAGTGAGGGTCTGAGGCAGCCCCAGCATTTT.

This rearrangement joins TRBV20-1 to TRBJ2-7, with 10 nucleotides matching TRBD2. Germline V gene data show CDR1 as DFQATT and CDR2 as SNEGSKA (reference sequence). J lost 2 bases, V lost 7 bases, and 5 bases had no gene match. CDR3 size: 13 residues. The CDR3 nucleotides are TGCAGTGGAAATGGACTAGCGGCCTACGAGCAGTACTTC. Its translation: CSGNGLAAYEQYF.

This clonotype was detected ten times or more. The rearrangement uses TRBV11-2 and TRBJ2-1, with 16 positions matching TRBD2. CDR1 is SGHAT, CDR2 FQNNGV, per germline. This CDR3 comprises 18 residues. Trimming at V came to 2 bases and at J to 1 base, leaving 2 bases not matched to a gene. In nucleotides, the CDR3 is TGTGCCAGCAGCTTACCGGGACTAGCGGGAGGGTCCTACAATGAGCAGTTCTTC. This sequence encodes CASSLPGLAGGSYNEQFF.

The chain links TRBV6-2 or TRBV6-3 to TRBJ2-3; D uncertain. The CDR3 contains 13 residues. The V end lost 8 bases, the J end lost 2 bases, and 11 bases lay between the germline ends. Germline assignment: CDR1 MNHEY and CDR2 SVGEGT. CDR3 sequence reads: CASLRIDTDTQYF. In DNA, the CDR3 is TGTGCCAGCCTCAGAATCGACACAGATACGCAGTATTTT.

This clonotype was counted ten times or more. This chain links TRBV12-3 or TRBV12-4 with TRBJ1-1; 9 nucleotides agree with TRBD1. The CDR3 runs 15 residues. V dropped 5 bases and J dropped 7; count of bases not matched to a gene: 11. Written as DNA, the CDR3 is TGTGCCAGCAGTCCGGACAGGGGCGCGCCGGGTGAAGCTTTCTTT. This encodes CASSPDRGAPGEAFF.

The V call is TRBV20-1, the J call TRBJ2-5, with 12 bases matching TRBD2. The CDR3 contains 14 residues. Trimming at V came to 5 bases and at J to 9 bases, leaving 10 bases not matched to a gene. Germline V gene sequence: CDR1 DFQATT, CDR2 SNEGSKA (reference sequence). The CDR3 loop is CSADLAGGPGAQYF. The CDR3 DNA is TGCAGTGCTGATCTAGCGGGAGGGCCCGGGGCCCAGTACTTC.

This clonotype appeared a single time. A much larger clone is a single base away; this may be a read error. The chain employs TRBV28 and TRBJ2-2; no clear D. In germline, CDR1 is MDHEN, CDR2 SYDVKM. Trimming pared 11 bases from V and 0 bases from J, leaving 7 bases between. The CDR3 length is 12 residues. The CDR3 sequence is CALSTNTGELFF. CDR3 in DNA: TGTGCCCTTTCAACGAACACCGGGGAGCTGTTTTTT.

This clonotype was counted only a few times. The CDR3 DNA reads TGCAGCGTTGAAGATGGGGGGGGGACGAATTCAAACAAAGAGACCCAGTACTTC. Amino acids: CSVEDGGGTNSNKETQYF. This chain uses TRBV29-1 with TRBJ2-5; 7 bases are shared with TRBD2. The CDR3 sequence is 18 residues long. J was trimmed by 3 bases and V by 0 bases; bases with no gene match: 16. The germline V gene has CDR1 SQVTM and CDR2 ANQGSEA.

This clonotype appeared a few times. The CDR3 region is CAISDQGLAGLYFYEQYF. The CDR3 region has the DNA TGTGCCATCAGTGATCAGGGACTAGCGGGATTATACTTCTACGAGCAGTACTTC. The chain recombines TRBV10-3 with TRBJ2-7; 13 bases line up with TRBD2. V dropped 3 bases and J dropped 3; count of bases not matched to a gene: 11. This CDR3 is built from 18 residues. Per the germline V gene, CDR1 is ENHRY and CDR2 is SYGVKD.

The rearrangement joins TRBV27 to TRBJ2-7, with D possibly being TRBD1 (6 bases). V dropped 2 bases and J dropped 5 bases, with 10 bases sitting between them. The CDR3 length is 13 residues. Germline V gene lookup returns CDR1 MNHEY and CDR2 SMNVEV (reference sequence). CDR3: CASSLVAGDEQYF. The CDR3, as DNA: TGTGCCAGCAGTTTAGTGGCAGGGGACGAGCAGTACTTC.

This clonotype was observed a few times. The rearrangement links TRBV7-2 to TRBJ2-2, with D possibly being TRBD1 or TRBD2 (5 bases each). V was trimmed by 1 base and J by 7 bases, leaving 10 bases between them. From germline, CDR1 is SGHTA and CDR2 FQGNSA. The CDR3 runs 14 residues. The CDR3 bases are TGTGCCAGCAGCTTAGGCAGGGCGGGCGGGGAGCTGTTTTTT. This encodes CASSLGRAGGELFF.

The CDR3 DNA sequence: TGTGCCAGCAAAGGACAGGGGGGCTTATCTGAAGCTTTCTTT. This gives the protein CASKGQGGLSEAFF. This rearrangement joins TRBV6-1 to TRBJ1-1; the match to TRBD1 covers 10 bases. The CDR3 has 14 residues. The germline gives CDR1 MNHNS, CDR2 SASEGT. V was clipped by 7 bases and J by 6 bases; unmatched bases: 8.

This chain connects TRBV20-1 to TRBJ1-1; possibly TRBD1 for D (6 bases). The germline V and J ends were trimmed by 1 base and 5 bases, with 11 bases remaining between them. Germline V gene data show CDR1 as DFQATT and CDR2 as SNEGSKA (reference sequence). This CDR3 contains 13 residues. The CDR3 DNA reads TGCAGTGCTAGAGCAGGGGTTAGGACTGAAGCTTTCTTT. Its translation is CSARAGVRTEAFF.